This T cell receptor (beta chain) was captured by sequencing in a study of cytomegalovirus exposure and HLA in healthy donors. As for the study in general: An early data release held 80 million or so unique TCRs from HLA-typed donors. The study's findings and limits: Associated with HLA alleles at 0.05 false discovery rate in a later analysis were 17,000 or so TCR beta sequences.

Amplification used 60 Vbeta primers and 13 Jbeta primers. The method was immunoSEQ multiplex PCR; TCRdb's version includes in-frame clones alone and lacks a portion of them. The sample lists about 150,000 clones, around 80% seen once, with 4% in the top ten. To note about this clone: The antigen is undetermined.

CDR3 length: 16 residues. V was clipped by 1 base and J by 4 bases; unmatched bases: 5. Germline values: CDR1 SGHAT, CDR2 FQNNGV. Material for sequencing was PBMCs. The V gene is TRBV11-2, the J gene TRBJ2-5; TRBD1 agrees at 11 bases. This sequence was found in a middle-aged woman in good health and CMV-seronegative. This CDR3 is CASSLGRTGGRETQYF. The CDR3 DNA reads TGTGCCAGCAGCTTAGGCCGGACAGGGGGCCGAGAGACCCAGTACTTC. Combining the CDR3 with reference TRBV11-2 and TRBJ2-5 gives the whole variable domain EAGVAQSPRYKIIEKRQSVAFWCNPISGHATLYWYQQILGQGPKLLIQFQNNGVVDDSQLPKDRFSAERLKGVDSTLKIQPAKLEDSAVYLCASSLGRTGGRETQYFGPGTRLLVL.